The 12 T cell receptor beta chains below all came from one sample that was sequenced in a study of radiation and T cells in renal cell carcinoma (dated by TCRdb to 2018 to 2021). The time point label here, explained by the study, means: baseline pretreatment blood. The treatment or condition label corresponds to: 15 Gy SBRT to primary tumor, nephrectomy 4 weeks later. Libraries were prepared through the immunoSEQ multiplex PCR assay. TCRdb stores this immuneACCESS table with in-frame sequences only. Part of the clones is absent; in the studies checked, under half of the shortfall reflects unresolved V genes, and no reason is known for the rest. The sample has more than 75,000 clones on record, roughly four fifths of them singletons. The ten largest clones represent approximately 6.4% of the sample. The material sequenced was blood, taken from a patient whose treatment included radiotherapy and nephrectomy. These receptors were collected from a man aged 55 to 70 with renal cell carcinoma.

The chain has TRBV7-2 and TRBJ2-3; D gene ambiguous. CDR3 length: 12 amino acids. Germline values: CDR1 SGHTA, CDR2 FQGNSA. V was clipped by 5 bases and J by 9 bases, with 12 bases between them. For the CDR3, the DNA is TGTGCCAGCAGCCCCGACACCAGAACGCAGTATTTT. Translation: CASSPDTRTQYF.

This sequence joins TRBV5-1 and TRBJ2-2; D may be TRBD1 or TRBD2 (6 bases each). Trimming removed 0 bases at V and 3 bases at J, with 15 bases between. The CDR3 is 17 residues long. Germline V gene lookup returns CDR1 SGHRS and CDR2 YFSETQ. The CDR3 nucleotides read TGCGCCAGCAGCTTGGATACAGGGAGGTTGGACACCGGGGAGCTGTTTTTT. This codes for CASSLDTGRLDTGELFF.

The chain uses TRBV5-6 and TRBJ2-3; D remains unclear. The germline V gene has CDR1 SGHDT and CDR2 YYEEEE. CDR3 length equals 14 residues. The ends were cut back, 2 bases at V and 0 bases at J, with 7 bases in the middle. The CDR3 loop reads CASSFELSTDTQYF. CDR3 nucleotide sequence: TGTGCCAGCAGCTTCGAACTTAGCACAGATACGCAGTATTTT.

This chain joins TRBV20-1 and TRBJ2-7; the match to TRBD1 covers 8 bases. Germline CDR1 DFQATT, CDR2 SNEGSKA (reference sequence). V shed 6 bases and J 3 bases; nucleotides not matched to a gene: 1. The CDR3 spans 11 residues. CDR3 sequence (DNA): TGCAGTGCCGGACAGGGCTACGAGCAGTACTTC. Translation: CSAGQGYEQYF.

V and J are TRBV14 and TRBJ2-7; D gene unclear. Trimming took 5 bases from V and 2 from J, leaving 7 bases between them. This CDR3 contains 12 residues. The V gene's germline CDR1 is SGHDN and CDR2 FVKESK. CDR3 loop: CASSRTPYEQYF. The CDR3 nucleotides read TGTGCCAGCAGCAGGACGCCCTACGAGCAGTACTTC.

This sequence joins TRBV13 and TRBJ2-7; 7 nucleotides align to TRBD2. The CDR3 is 14 residues long. V dropped 6 bases and J dropped 4; count of bases not matched to a gene: 9. Germline values: CDR1 PRHDT, CDR2 FYEKMQ (reference sequence). CDR3 DNA: TGTGCCAGCAGTTCCGGACGGGGGGTGTACGAGCAGTACTTC. It codes for CASSSGRGVYEQYF.

The chain employs TRBV27 and TRBJ1-5; 10 positions agree with TRBD1. Germline V gene lookup returns CDR1 MNHEY and CDR2 SMNVEV (reference sequence). V lost 6 bases and J lost 6; bases outside the gene matches: 5. The CDR3 totals 14 residues. The CDR3 sequence: CASSLTGGVQPQHF. DNA for the CDR3: TGTGCCAGCAGCCTGACAGGGGGCGTTCAGCCCCAGCATTTT.

The chain employs TRBV27 and TRBJ1-5; no firm D call. This CDR3 is 16 amino acids long. Germline V gene lookup returns CDR1 MNHEY and CDR2 SMNVEV (reference sequence). With 4 bases removed from V and 5 bases from J, the gap between germline ends came to 18 bases. The CDR3 spells CASSSGRWAGDQPQHF. CDR3 sequence (DNA): TGTGCCAGCAGTTCCGGGAGGTGGGCAGGCGATCAGCCCCAGCATTTT.

The sample holds one count of this clone. V is TRBV7-2 and J is TRBJ2-7; D perhaps matches TRBD1 (5 bases). Looked up from germline, CDR1 is SGHTA and CDR2 is FQGNSA. The V and J ends lost 3 bases and 2 bases respectively, with 14 bases between them. The CDR3 is 15 amino acids. CDR3 DNA sequence: TGTGCCAGCAGCTTGTCGCACAGGTCAACCTACGAGCAGTACTTC. Translated: CASSLSHRSTYEQYF.

This clone was seen a few times. This rearrangement joins TRBV7-8 to TRBJ1-1; 7 bases map to TRBD1. Trimming at V came to 5 bases and at J to 7 bases, leaving 7 bases not matched to a gene. The CDR3 contains 13 residues. Germline V gives CDR1 SGHVS, CDR2 FQNEAQ. This CDR3 is CASSQDRDFEAFF. CDR3 nucleotide sequence: TGTGCCAGCAGCCAAGACAGGGACTTTGAAGCTTTCTTT.

The gene calls are TRBV18 and TRBJ1-5; D is undetermined. This CDR3 region has 13 residues. The germline CDR1 and CDR2 sequences are KGHSH and LQKENI. V lost 3 bases, J lost 0 bases, and 3 bases lay in between. The CDR3 DNA is TGTGCCAGCTCACCGGGTAGCAATCAGCCCCAGCATTTT. Its translation is CASSPGSNQPQHF.

The chain couples TRBV2 to TRBJ2-7; D is undetermined. Germline CDR1 is SNHLY and CDR2 is FYNNEI. The V end was cut by 7 bases, the J end by 3 bases, with 16 bases between. The CDR3 loop spans 14 amino acids. The CDR3 is CASNMGGDRYEQYF. In DNA form, the CDR3 reads TGTGCCAGCAATATGGGTGGAGACCGCTACGAGCAGTACTTC.